The 30 T cell receptor beta chains below all came from one sample that was sequenced in a study of T cells after posttransplantation cyclophosphamide. Busulfan-fludarabine conditioning, marrow transplant, and cyclophosphamide on days +3 and +4 were administered. Clones were sequenced by immunoSEQ multiplex PCR, and TCRdb holds only the in-frame ones, with some missing. This repertoire holds over 6,500 clones, and none appear only once. Sequences were derived from PBMCs, sampled after allogeneic stem cell transplant with posttransplant cyclophosphamide. All receptors come from a male patient in his forties or fifties who received an allogeneic stem cell transplant from an unrelated donor, was CMV-positive, and had acute GVHD only. Some T cells may be provided by the graft donor.

This clone was detected many times. The rearrangement joins TRBV5-1 to TRBJ1-1, with D perhaps TRBD1 (6 bases). Trimming left V 4 bases short and J 3 bases short, with 19 bases between. This CDR3 region has 16 residues. Germline assignment: CDR1 SGHRS and CDR2 YFSETQ. The CDR3 DNA reads as TGCGCCAGCAGCCCATTGGGCGGGGGCGACTACACTGAAGCTTTCTTT. Its translation: CASSPLGGGDYTEAFF. Together with reference TRBV5-1 and TRBJ1-1, the CDR3 gives the full variable domain: KAGVTQTPRYLIKTRGQQVTLSCSPISGHRSVSWYQQTPGQGLQFLFEYFSETQRNKGNFPGRFSGRQFSNSRSEMNVSTLELGDSALYLCASSPLGGGDYTEAFFGQGTRLTVV.

At least ten counts were recorded for this clone. The V call is TRBV11-1, the J call TRBJ2-7; possibly TRBD1 for D (6 bases). V was pared by 2 bases and J by 3 bases, with 14 bases between. CDR1 is SGHAT, CDR2 FQDESV, per germline (reference sequence). The CDR3 has 15 amino acids. The CDR3 here is CASSLKFGQNYEQYF. DNA for the CDR3: TGTGCCAGCAGCTTAAAATTCGGACAGAACTACGAGCAGTACTTC.

The V call is TRBV5-4, the J call TRBJ2-3; 9 bases align to TRBD2. V lost 2 bases and J lost 4; bases outside the gene matches: 5. CDR1 and CDR2 from the germline V gene are SGHNT and YYREEE (reference sequence). The length of the CDR3 is 15 residues. CDR3 amino acids: CASSFGAGGADTQYF. The CDR3 DNA follows: TGTGCCAGCAGCTTCGGGGCGGGGGGGGCAGATACGCAGTATTTT.

This clone was seen ten or more times. The CDR3 protein is CASNRLAGGLIDTQYF. CDR3 coding DNA: TGTGCCAGCAACCGACTAGCGGGGGGGCTTATAGATACGCAGTATTTT. The chain combines TRBV21-1 with TRBJ2-3; TRBD2, the table's D call, lacks a check against the DNA. TRBV21-1 is assigned pseudogene status. This CDR3 contains 16 residues.

This clone was detected ten times or more. The chain uses TRBV7-9 and TRBJ2-7; possible D gene TRBD1, 6 bases. CDR3 size: 12 residues. The V end lost 5 bases, the J end lost 7 bases, and 12 bases lay between the germline ends. Germline CDR1 and CDR2: SEHNR and FQNEAQ (reference sequence). CDR3: CASSPHQGEQYF. CDR3 nucleotides: TGTGCCAGCAGCCCACATCAGGGGGAGCAGTACTTC.

This clone was seen at least ten times. The chain has TRBV7-2 and TRBJ1-6; TRBD1 matches at 8 bases. The V segment lost 1 base and the J segment 10 bases; nucleotides outside the gene matches: 9. This CDR3 is built from 16 residues. CDR1 is SGHTA, CDR2 FQGNSA, per germline. The CDR3 protein is CASSLGDRGTYSPLHF. CDR3 DNA: TGTGCCAGCAGCTTAGGTGACAGGGGCACGTACTCACCCCTCCACTTT.

V usage is TRBV2 and J usage is TRBJ2-5; 10 bases align to TRBD2. The DNA matches TRBJ2-7 better at its end, which makes the J call doubtful. Germline V gene sequence: CDR1 SNHLY, CDR2 FYNNEI. The CDR3 runs to 13 residues. This chain's CDR3 is CAREASGRNEQYF. The CDR3 coding sequence is TGTGCCAGGGAGGCTAGCGGGAGAAACGAGCAGTACTTC.

This clone has more than one count but fewer than ten. V usage is TRBV5-3 and J usage is TRBJ2-7; 8 nucleotides line up with TRBD1. TRBV5-3 is filed as an ORF, its function uncertain. This CDR3 has 14 amino acids. The V gene end was trimmed by 3 bases and the J gene end by 6 bases; junction bases not matched to a gene: 8. The CDR3 spells CARSSGQGVGEQYF. CDR3 in DNA: TGTGCCAGAAGCTCCGGACAGGGAGTGGGCGAGCAGTACTTC.

There are many counts of this clone. V and J are TRBV4-3 and TRBJ1-2; D is undetermined. Germline V gives CDR1 LGHNA, CDR2 YSLEER. This CDR3 has 17 residues. Deletions cut 1 base from V and 5 bases from J, with 20 bases between. CDR3 in DNA: TGCGCCAGCAGCCAAGCACAAGGCCCCATGCAGCGGTATGGCTACACCTTC. Translating gives CASSQAQGPMQRYGYTF.

This clone appeared many times. The CDR3 nucleotides are TGTGCCAGTGCTCCTCGGTGGAGCAATCAGCCCCAGCATTTT. It yields the protein CASAPRWSNQPQHF. The V gene is TRBV19, the J gene TRBJ1-5; D uncertain. The V gene's germline CDR1 is LNHDA and CDR2 SQIVND (reference sequence). The CDR3 consists of 14 residues. Trimming removed 8 bases at V and 1 base at J, with 12 bases between.

This clone appeared a few times. The genes are TRBV2 and TRBJ1-1; 10 bases are shared with TRBD1. The V segment lost 6 bases and the J segment 4 bases; nucleotides outside the gene matches: 5. The germline CDR1 and CDR2 sequences are SNHLY and FYNNEI. The CDR3 runs to 14 residues. Here the CDR3 reads CASRAGTGVTEAFF. The CDR3 region has the DNA TGTGCCAGCAGAGCCGGGACAGGGGTCACTGAAGCTTTCTTT. The full variable domain, rest sourced from reference TRBV2 and TRBJ1-1, is EPEVTQTPSHQVTQMGQEVILRCVPISNHLYFYWYRQILGQKVEFLVSFYNNEISEKSEIFDDQFSVERPDGSNFTLKIRSTKLEDSAMYFCASRAGTGVTEAFFGQGTRLTVV.

There are many counts of this clone. The gene calls are TRBV29-1 and TRBJ2-1, with TRBD2 identical over 7 bases. CDR1 and CDR2 from the germline V gene are SQVTM and ANQGSEA. V lost 5 bases and J lost 7; bases outside the gene matches: 5. This CDR3 contains 12 residues. CDR3 sequence reads: CSVKASGNEQFF. DNA for the CDR3: TGCAGCGTTAAGGCTAGCGGTAATGAGCAGTTCTTC.

Many counts were recorded for this clone. The chain recombines TRBV28 with TRBJ2-1, with 11 bases fitting TRBD2. Germline V gene lookup returns CDR1 MDHEN and CDR2 SYDVKM. V trimming: 5 bases; J trimming: 0 bases; junction bases outside the gene matches: 12. CDR3 size: 19 residues. The CDR3 region has the DNA TGTGCCAGCAGTGGAACCGGGACTAGCGGATCGAGCTCCTACAATGAGCAGTTCTTC. This translates into CASSGTGTSGSSSYNEQFF.

This clone was seen ten or more times. Its ends do not fully match the called genes, so a read error is possible. The chain joins TRBV29-1 to TRBJ2-7, with D perhaps being TRBD1 or TRBD2 (5 bases each). Germline CDR1 is SQVTM and CDR2 is ANQGSEA. The CDR3 runs 14 residues. Here the CDR3 DNA reads TGCAGCGTCGAAGACAGCGGTCTCTCCTACGAGCAGTACTTC. It codes for CSVEDSGLSYEQYF.

The table lists this clone with a few counts. The germline gene is not matched at one end of the junction; a read error may be the cause. The CDR3 reads CVSTGQGWAQETQYF. In DNA form, the CDR3 reads TGCGTCAGCACGGGACAAGGTTGGGCCCAAGAGACCCAGTACTTC. The genes are TRBV5-1 and TRBJ2-5, with D perhaps TRBD1 (6 bases). CDR1 is SGHRS and CDR2 is YFSETQ in the germline V gene. The CDR3 runs to 15 residues.

This clone has more than one count but fewer than ten. The chain links TRBV30 to TRBJ2-5, with 10 bases matching TRBD1. In germline, CDR1 is GTSNPN, CDR2 SVGIG (reference sequence). The trim removed 1 base at V and 2 bases at J, leaving 7 bases unmatched. The CDR3 has 16 amino acids. The CDR3, as DNA: TGTGCCTGGAGTGGCCGGGACAGGGGCATGCAAGAGACCCAGTACTTC. Amino acid sequence: CAWSGRDRGMQETQYF.

This clone has a count of ten or more. The V call is TRBV28, the J call TRBJ2-1; possible D gene TRBD2, 6 bases. V was shortened by 2 bases and J by 8 bases, with 19 bases between the two germline ends. Germline lookup yields CDR1 MDHEN and CDR2 SYDVKM. The CDR3 is 16 residues long. The CDR3 DNA is TGTGCCAGCAGTTTAAGCGCGGGGCTAAAGGGGTATGAGCAGTTCTTC. Residues: CASSLSAGLKGYEQFF. Together with reference TRBV28 and TRBJ2-1, the CDR3 gives the full variable domain: DVKVTQSSRYLVKRTGEKVFLECVQDMDHENMFWYRQDPGLGLRLIYFSYDVKMKEKGDIPEGYSVSREKKERFSLILESASTNQTSMYLCASSLSAGLKGYEQFFGPGTRLTVL.

In its sample, this clone was seen many times. CDR3 bases: TGTGCCAGCAGCGAGGCAAGGGGGCGCGGCGGGGAGCTGTTTTTT. It codes for CASSEARGRGGELFF. The genes are TRBV14 and TRBJ2-2; 7 nucleotides agree with TRBD1. The CDR3 has 15 residues. Germline CDR1 SGHDN, CDR2 FVKESK. The trim removed 5 bases at V and 7 bases at J, leaving 10 bases unmatched.

This clone was detected many times. This chain uses TRBV4-1 with TRBJ2-1, with 13 bases matching TRBD2. The germline gives CDR1 MGHRA, CDR2 YSYEKL. Trimming removed 0 bases from V and 7 bases from J; junction bases left unmatched: 6. This CDR3 is built from 17 residues. This CDR3 reads CASSQDQVTSGRNEQFF. The CDR3 DNA follows: TGCGCCAGCAGCCAAGATCAGGTGACTAGCGGGAGGAATGAGCAGTTCTTC.

This clone was recorded at least ten times. This chain's CDR3 is CASRHLTSGRAPFYEQYF. CDR3 DNA: TGTGCCAGCAGGCACCTAACTAGCGGGAGGGCCCCATTCTACGAGCAGTACTTC. The rearrangement joins TRBV27 to TRBJ2-7, with 13 nucleotides matching TRBD2. The germline V gene has CDR1 MNHEY and CDR2 SMNVEV (reference sequence). Losses at the gene ends were 6 bases for V and 3 bases for J; bases not matched to a gene: 14. The CDR3 runs 18 residues.

The J gene is TRBJ2-3, the V gene TRBV5-4; 14 nucleotides match TRBD2. Germline CDR1 is SGHNT and CDR2 is YYREEE (reference sequence). Losses at the gene ends were 4 bases for V and 5 bases for J; bases not matched to a gene: 9. This CDR3 comprises 17 residues. This CDR3 reads CASSVGTSGSGKDTQYF. The CDR3 DNA is TGTGCCAGCAGCGTGGGGACTAGCGGGAGCGGGAAAGATACGCAGTATTTT.

This clone appeared a few times. The CDR3 here is CASSLIAGSGNEQFF. DNA of the CDR3: TGCGCCAGCAGCTTGATTGCGGGTTCGGGAAATGAGCAGTTCTTC. The chain couples TRBV5-1 to TRBJ2-1, with TRBD2 as a possible D gene (5 bases). The CDR3 is made up of 15 amino acids. Between the trimmed V and J ends, which lost 1 base and 7 bases, there was a span of 15 bases. The V gene's germline CDR1 is SGHRS and CDR2 YFSETQ.

In its sample, this clone was seen many times. CDR3 in amino acids: CASLGLAHSYEQYF. CDR3 nucleotide sequence: TGTGCCAGCCTGGGACTAGCGCACTCCTACGAGCAGTACTTC. The V gene is TRBV2, the J gene TRBJ2-7, with TRBD2 matching over 10 bases. CDR3 size: 14 residues. The V and J ends lost 8 bases and 0 bases, in that order; junction bases with no gene match: 4. Germline lookup yields CDR1 SNHLY and CDR2 FYNNEI.

This clone was recorded many times. The rearrangement uses TRBV28 and TRBJ2-2, with 9 positions matching TRBD2. V was clipped by 11 bases and J by 6 bases; unmatched bases: 1. CDR3 size: 11 residues. Germline assignment: CDR1 MDHEN and CDR2 SYDVKM. CDR3 nucleotide sequence: TGTGCCGGCGGGGGGGCCGGGGAGCTGTTTTTT. Its protein is CAGGGAGELFF.

This clone was counted at least ten times. The J gene is TRBJ1-1, the V gene TRBV2; possible D gene TRBD1, 5 bases. The CDR3 covers 16 residues. The V and J ends lost 7 bases and 1 base respectively, with 19 bases between them. The germline gives CDR1 SNHLY, CDR2 FYNNEI. The CDR3 region is CASTRDGSIENTEAFF. Here the CDR3 DNA reads TGTGCCAGCACCCGGGACGGGAGTATAGAGAACACTGAAGCTTTCTTT. Based on the CDR3 plus reference TRBV2 and TRBJ1-1, the full variable domain is EPEVTQTPSHQVTQMGQEVILRCVPISNHLYFYWYRQILGQKVEFLVSFYNNEISEKSEIFDDQFSVERPDGSNFTLKIRSTKLEDSAMYFCASTRDGSIENTEAFFGQGTRLTVV.

The sample holds many counts of this clone. The chain combines TRBV2 with TRBJ1-5; maybe TRBD1 (5 bases). The V and J ends lost 6 bases and 6 bases respectively, with 18 bases between them. The CDR3 consists of 15 residues. Germline values: CDR1 SNHLY, CDR2 FYNNEI. The CDR3 DNA is TGTGCCAGCAGCGCGACAGCCGGGAGGCGTCAGCCCCAGCATTTT. Its translation is CASSATAGRRQPQHF.

Ten or more counts support this clone. The CDR3 DNA is TGTGCCAGCAGCTTCGGGACAGCCTATGGCTACACCTTC. Translated: CASSFGTAYGYTF. The chain has TRBV5-4 and TRBJ1-2, with TRBD1 matching over 7 bases. Germline-derived CDR1 and CDR2 are SGHNT and YYREEE (reference sequence). V dropped 2 bases and J dropped 4; count of bases not matched to a gene: 2. The CDR3 has 13 amino acids.

This clone was detected only a few times. The chain employs TRBV30 and TRBJ2-3; D is perhaps TRBD2 (6 bases). The germline gives CDR1 GTSNPN, CDR2 SVGIG (reference sequence). The CDR3 covers 15 residues. V was trimmed by 8 bases and J by 0 bases, leaving 18 bases between them. The CDR3 loop reads CARGMGVSSTDTQYF. The DNA of the CDR3 is TGTGCCCGGGGGATGGGGGTTTCTAGCACAGATACGCAGTATTTT.

The sample holds a few counts of this clone. The chain has TRBV18 and TRBJ2-5, with 7 bases lining up with TRBD1. TRBJ2-7 matches the DNA end more closely, so the J call is doubtful. The CDR3 covers 14 residues. Germline V gene sequence: CDR1 KGHSH, CDR2 LQKENI. DNA of the CDR3: TGTGCCAGCTCACCTCGACGGGACAGCTACGAGCAGTACTTC. It specifies CASSPRRDSYEQYF.

This clone was counted many times. The chain employs TRBV6-1 and TRBJ1-1; 10 bases match TRBD1. This CDR3 spans 18 amino acids. CDR1 and CDR2 (germline): MNHNS, SASEGT. V was pared by 1 base and J by 2 bases, with 10 bases of the junction left unmatched. DNA of the CDR3: TGTGCCAGCAGTGAAGGGGGGGGGACAGGGGCAACCAACACTGAAGCTTTCTTT. Translating gives CASSEGGGTGATNTEAFF.